One sample yielded the 29 T cell receptor beta chains listed below, sequenced in a study of blood T cells in healthy people across ages. It was with a sample-barcoded 5' primer and a J-beta primer mix that a second PCR of about 7 to 12 cycles was run. MiXCR, run by TCRdb on the 5' RACE reads, gives a single entry per CDR3 protein. The sample lists roughly 730,000 distinct CDR3 sequences, roughly 56% seen once, with about a quarter in the top ten. Source material: blood. All receptors come from a man aged 40-49 years in good health.

This clonotype occurred a few times. The chain uses TRBV5-1 and TRBJ2-1; D may correspond to TRBD1 or TRBD2 (5 bases each). Trimming removed 7 bases from V and 8 bases from J, with 19 bases in between. CDR1 is SGHRS, CDR2 YFSETQ, per germline. The CDR3 runs to 14 residues. Written as DNA, the CDR3 is TGCGCCAGCCGTTGGAGTCAAGGGGAGTATGAGCAGTTCTTC. This translates into CASRWSQGEYEQFF. Together with reference TRBV5-1 and TRBJ2-1, the CDR3 gives the full variable domain: KAGVTQTPRYLIKTRGQQVTLSCSPISGHRSVSWYQQTPGQGLQFLFEYFSETQRNKGNFPGRFSGRQFSNSRSEMNVSTLELGDSALYLCASRWSQGEYEQFFGPGTRLTVL.

This clonotype was counted a few times. V gene TRBV9 combines with J gene TRBJ2-7; 10 nucleotides align to TRBD2. The CDR3 totals 17 residues. CDR1 and CDR2 (germline): SGDLS, YYNGEE. The trim removed 3 bases at V and 2 bases at J, leaving 11 bases unmatched. The CDR3 coding sequence is TGTGCCAGCAGCGCCCCTAAAGCGGGAGGGAGACCCTACGAGCAGTACTTC. Its translation: CASSAPKAGGRPYEQYF.

The sample holds a few counts of this clonotype. The rearrangement uses TRBV7-9 and TRBJ2-4; no definite D call. Germline CDR1 SEHNR, CDR2 FQNEAQ (reference sequence). With 5 bases removed from V and 0 bases from J, the gap between germline ends came to 14 bases. The CDR3 spans 16 residues. The CDR3 region is CASSPRAGEAKNIQYF. The CDR3 coding sequence is TGTGCCAGCAGCCCAAGGGCCGGAGAAGCCAAAAACATTCAGTACTTC. Full variable domain (missing parts from reference TRBV7-9 and TRBJ2-4): DTGVSQNPRHKITKRGQNVTFRCDPISEHNRLYWYRQTLGQGPEFLTYFQNEAQLEKSRLLSDRFSAERPKGSFSTLEIQRTEQGDSAMYLCASSPRAGEAKNIQYFGAGTRLSVL.

The table lists this clonotype with many counts. V and J are TRBV20-1 and TRBJ2-1; 14 bases agree with TRBD2. Trimming at V came to 6 bases and at J to 8 bases, leaving 6 bases not matched to a gene. CDR1 and CDR2 (germline): DFQATT, SNEGSKA (reference sequence). The CDR3 totals 14 residues. CDR3 bases: TGCAGTGCATTGACTAGCGGGAGGGCGGATGAGCAGTTCTTC. It encodes CSALTSGRADEQFF.

This clonotype has a single count. This chain uses TRBV7-2 with TRBJ2-1; D might be TRBD2 (7 bases). The CDR3 is made up of 16 amino acids. Germline CDR1 and CDR2: SGHTA and FQGNSA. Deletions cut 1 base from V and 5 bases from J, with 15 bases between. The CDR3 coding sequence is TGTGCCAGCAGCTTAGAGGGGGGGGGAATAGACAATGAGCAGTTCTTC. The encoded protein is CASSLEGGGIDNEQFF.

The chain uses TRBV24-1 and TRBJ2-2; 7 positions agree with TRBD1. The germline V gene has CDR1 KGHDR and CDR2 SFDVKD. J lost 1 base, V lost 0 bases, and 4 bases had no gene match. CDR3 size: 17 residues. CDR3 region: CATSDLSGQLNTGELFF. CDR3 sequence (DNA): TGTGCCACCAGTGATTTGTCGGGACAGCTGAACACCGGGGAGCTGTTTTTT.

The gene calls are TRBV9 and TRBJ2-1; D might be TRBD1 (5 bases). V was clipped by 0 bases and J by 5 bases, with 9 bases between them. The CDR3 consists of 14 residues. CDR1 is SGDLS, CDR2 YYNGEE, per germline. The CDR3 DNA follows: TGTGCCAGCAGCGTAGGGACAACAGACAATGAGCAGTTCTTC. Translation gives CASSVGTTDNEQFF. Looking up the rest from reference TRBV9 and TRBJ2-1 gives the full variable domain: DSGVTQTPKHLITATGQRVTLRCSPRSGDLSVYWYQQSLDQGLQFLIQYYNGEERAKGNILERFSAQQFPDLHSELNLSSLELGDSALYFCASSVGTTDNEQFFGPGTRLTVL.

The genes are TRBV15 and TRBJ2-1; no firm D call. Germline V lookup: CDR1 LNHNV, CDR2 YYDKDF (reference sequence). The CDR3 length is 16 residues. V was trimmed by 3 bases and J by 5 bases, leaving 17 bases between them. The CDR3 bases are TGTGCCACCAGCAGTCCGGGTTTTGGTCGAAACAATGAGCAGTTCTTC. This encodes CATSSPGFGRNNEQFF. Combining the CDR3 with reference TRBV15 and TRBJ2-1 gives the whole variable domain DAMVIQNPRYQVTQFGKPVTLSCSQTLNHNVMYWYQQKSSQAPKLLFHYYDKDFNNEADTPDNFQSRRPNTSFCFLDIRSPGLGDTAMYLCATSSPGFGRNNEQFFGPGTRLTVL.

V and J are TRBV5-1 and TRBJ2-5, with D unresolved. The CDR3 totals 14 residues. Germline V gives CDR1 SGHRS, CDR2 YFSETQ. The V gene lost 0 bases and the J gene lost 2 bases, with 8 bases spanning the gap. CDR3 coding DNA: TGCGCCAGCAGCTTGGCCAGCCGACAAGAGACCCAGTACTTC. Protein sequence: CASSLASRQETQYF.

This chain connects TRBV6-6 to TRBJ1-6; 11 nucleotides line up with TRBD1. This CDR3 contains 15 residues. The V gene end was trimmed by 4 bases and the J gene end by 6 bases; junction bases not matched to a gene: 2. Per the germline V gene, CDR1 is MNHNY and CDR2 is SVGAGI (reference sequence). The CDR3 DNA reads as TGTGCCAGCAGTTTTGGGACAGGGGGTAATTCACCCCTCCACTTT. This encodes CASSFGTGGNSPLHF.

This clonotype appeared a few times. The chain employs TRBV28 and TRBJ2-3; D is unresolved. Germline CDR1 and CDR2: MDHEN and SYDVKM. Trimming took off 1 base at V and 4 bases at J, with 18 bases between the two ends. CDR3 length: 17 amino acids. In DNA form, the CDR3 reads TGTGCCAGCAGTTTATACCCCCCGCAGATTGGTGCAGATACGCAGTATTTT. This gives the protein CASSLYPPQIGADTQYF.

This clonotype has only a few counts. The chain's CDR3 is CASSYRTSGTIREEQFF. DNA for the CDR3: TGCGCCAGCAGCTATCGGACTAGCGGGACCATCCGGGAGGAGCAGTTCTTC. The chain recombines TRBV5-1 with TRBJ2-1, with TRBD2 identical over 12 bases. Germline V gene lookup returns CDR1 SGHRS and CDR2 YFSETQ. The CDR3 length is 17 residues. The V gene end was trimmed by 3 bases and the J gene end by 10 bases; junction bases not matched to a gene: 14. The complete variable domain, with remaining parts taken from reference TRBV5-1 and TRBJ2-1, reads KAGVTQTPRYLIKTRGQQVTLSCSPISGHRSVSWYQQTPGQGLQFLFEYFSETQRNKGNFPGRFSGRQFSNSRSEMNVSTLELGDSALYLCASSYRTSGTIREEQFFGPGTRLTVL.

Written as DNA, the CDR3 is TGTGCCAGTCGAACCGGTGGGGACGGCTACACCTTC. This gives the protein CASRTGGDGYTF. This sequence joins TRBV7-9 and TRBJ1-2, with D possibly TRBD1 on 5 matching bases. CDR1 SEHNR and CDR2 FQNEAQ come from the germline V gene (reference sequence). The length of the CDR3 is 12 residues. V was clipped by 9 bases and J by 8 bases, with 16 bases between them.

This clonotype was seen a single time. The chain carries TRBV29-1 and TRBJ2-4; D unclear. Germline assignment: CDR1 SQVTM and CDR2 ANQGSEA. This CDR3 region has 12 residues. Trimming cost V 4 bases and J 15 bases, with 19 bases left between them. CDR3 in amino acids: CSVGRAQETRYF. CDR3 sequence (DNA): TGCAGCGTTGGACGCGCGCAGGAGACCCGGTACTTC.

The J gene is TRBJ2-6, the V gene TRBV6-2 or TRBV6-3; 7 nucleotides agree with TRBD1. V lost 3 bases to trimming and J lost 0 bases; unmatched junction nucleotides: 8. CDR3 length equals 18 residues. Germline values: CDR1 MNHEY, CDR2 SVGEGT. This CDR3 is CASSYVRGQHSGANVLTF. The CDR3 bases are TGTGCCAGCAGTTATGTCAGGGGACAGCACTCTGGGGCCAACGTCCTGACTTTC.

The chain combines TRBV12-3 or TRBV12-4 with TRBJ2-1, with 7 positions matching TRBD2. With V trimmed by 5 bases and J by 0 bases, 4 bases remained unmatched. The length of the CDR3 is 15 residues. The CDR3 reads CASSLIAGSYNEQFF. The CDR3 region has the DNA TGTGCCAGCAGTCTAATAGCGGGCTCCTACAATGAGCAGTTCTTC.

This clonotype was detected a few times. This sequence joins TRBV6-5 and TRBJ2-3; unclear D gene. The CDR3 consists of 16 residues. Trimming removed 0 bases from V and 0 bases from J, with 10 bases in between. CDR1 and CDR2 from the germline V gene are MNHEY and SVGAGI. The CDR3 loop is CASSYSADMSTDTQYF. The CDR3 nucleotides are TGTGCCAGCAGTTACTCGGCAGATATGAGCACAGATACGCAGTATTTT.

This clonotype was observed a handful of times. The chain is built from TRBV28 and TRBJ1-4; possibly TRBD1 for D (5 bases). This CDR3 is 15 amino acids long. In germline, CDR1 is MDHEN, CDR2 SYDVKM. V shed 5 bases and J shed 5 bases, with 15 bases lying between them. DNA of the CDR3: TGTGCCAGCAGTAACCGCCAGGGAGTGAATGAAAAACTGTTTTTT. Amino acids: CASSNRQGVNEKLFF.

A few counts support this clonotype. This chain connects TRBV7-2 to TRBJ2-1; 7 bases are shared with TRBD2. The CDR3 sequence is 15 residues long. Trimming cost V 5 bases and J 0 bases; bases outside gene matches: 4. Germline lookup yields CDR1 SGHTA and CDR2 FQGNSA. The CDR3 nucleotides read TGTGCCAGCAGCCCGGGGGGAAACTCCTACAATGAGCAGTTCTTC. Translated, it gives CASSPGGNSYNEQFF.

This chain links TRBV6-2 or TRBV6-3 with TRBJ2-5, with a tentative D call TRBD2 (6 bases). With the DNA end fitting TRBJ2-7 better, the J assignment may be wrong. Germline lookup yields CDR1 MNHEY and CDR2 SVGEGT. The length of the CDR3 is 15 residues. This CDR3 is CASSQGPGTGYEQYF. The CDR3 bases are TGTGCCAGCAGTCAAGGTCCCGGGACTGGTTACGAGCAGTACTTC.

The J gene is TRBJ1-5, the V gene TRBV9; no clear D. Trimming stripped 0 bases from V and 6 bases from J, with 13 bases between. Germline V gives CDR1 SGDLS, CDR2 YYNGEE. This CDR3 region has 15 residues. The DNA for the CDR3 is TGTGCCAGCAGCGTAGCTGGGGTAGCGCTTCAGCCCCAGCATTTT. Translation gives CASSVAGVALQPQHF.

This clonotype was detected ten times or more. The V gene is TRBV29-1, the J gene TRBJ1-2; 7 bases map to TRBD1. V trimming: 2 bases; J trimming: 4 bases; junction bases outside the gene matches: 7. From germline, CDR1 is SQVTM and CDR2 ANQGSEA. The CDR3 has 14 residues. In DNA form, the CDR3 reads TGCAGCGTTGAATTCTTGGCAGGGGGCTATGGCTACACCTTC. This gives the protein CSVEFLAGGYGYTF.

The rearrangement joins TRBV5-1 to TRBJ1-6; TRBD1 matches at 7 bases. Germline CDR1 SGHRS, CDR2 YFSETQ. After removal of 2 bases from V and 7 bases from J, the junction contained 6 bases not matched to a gene. This CDR3 is 15 amino acids long. The CDR3 DNA is TGCGCCAGCAGCTTTGGGGACAGTATCAATTCACCCCTCCACTTT. It encodes CASSFGDSINSPLHF. The whole variable domain, remainder taken from reference TRBV5-1 and TRBJ1-6, is KAGVTQTPRYLIKTRGQQVTLSCSPISGHRSVSWYQQTPGQGLQFLFEYFSETQRNKGNFPGRFSGRQFSNSRSEMNVSTLELGDSALYLCASSFGDSINSPLHFGNGTRLTVT.

This clonotype was detected a few times. The CDR3 nucleotides read TGCAGCGTTGGGGTAGGACAGTACAATGAGCAGTTCTTC. Translation: CSVGVGQYNEQFF. The chain recombines TRBV29-1 with TRBJ2-1; D perhaps matches TRBD1 (6 bases). Trimming cost V 4 bases and J 4 bases, with 11 bases left between them. Germline CDR1 SQVTM, CDR2 ANQGSEA. This CDR3 contains 13 residues.

The rearrangement joins TRBV4-3 to TRBJ2-5, with 10 bases aligning to TRBD2. Germline CDR1 LGHNA, CDR2 YSLEER. This CDR3 contains 15 residues. The junction had 13 bases not matched to a gene; V was cut back by 4 bases and J by 11 bases. CDR3 coding DNA: TGCGCCAGCAGCCCAACTAGCGGGAATCACGGTGAGCAGTACTTC. This sequence encodes CASSPTSGNHGEQYF.

The chain has TRBV7-2 and TRBJ2-5; 7 bases match TRBD1. V shed 1 base, J shed 11 bases, and the junction held 10 bases outside the gene matches. Germline loops: CDR1 SGHTA, CDR2 FQGNSA. The CDR3 length is 14 residues. CDR3 sequence reads: CASSLGDRTQGQYF. The CDR3 coding sequence is TGTGCCAGCAGCTTAGGGGACAGAACCCAGGGGCAGTACTTC.

In this sample, this clonotype turned up a few times. This chain uses TRBV7-2 with TRBJ1-1; 9 nucleotides align to TRBD1. V shed 5 bases, J shed 0 bases, and the junction held 4 bases outside the gene matches. Germline CDR1 is SGHTA and CDR2 is FQGNSA. The CDR3 has 15 amino acids. The CDR3: CASSGRTGVNTEAFF. As DNA, the CDR3 is TGTGCCAGCAGCGGCAGGACAGGGGTGAACACTGAAGCTTTCTTT.

The rearrangement joins TRBV28 to TRBJ2-6; D is unresolved. Deletions cut 4 bases from V and 1 base from J, with 8 bases between. Germline values: CDR1 MDHEN, CDR2 SYDVKM. The CDR3 spans 15 residues. The CDR3 is CASSSYPSGANVLTF. CDR3 nucleotide sequence: TGTGCCAGCAGTTCCTACCCTTCTGGGGCCAACGTCCTGACTTTC.

The chain employs TRBV12-3 or TRBV12-4 and TRBJ1-2; possible D gene TRBD1, 5 bases. The germline V and J ends were trimmed by 2 bases and 3 bases, with 16 bases remaining between them. This CDR3 is built from 16 residues. CDR3 residues: CASSLWGFGGDYGYTF. CDR3 DNA: TGTGCCAGCAGTTTATGGGGCTTTGGGGGAGACTATGGCTACACCTTC.